Following are 9 T cell receptor beta chains from one sample sequenced in a study of CD8+CD57+ T cells in acquired aplastic anemia. The sequenced patients had an expansion of CD8+CD57+ cells seen by flow cytometry. The template used for profiling TCR beta VDJ and CDR3 was genomic DNA. A single record per CDR3 protein comes from TCRdb applying MiXCR to the reads. The sample lists 180,000 or so distinct CDR3 sequences; less than 60% were seen once. Material for sequencing was sorted CD4+, CD8+, or CD8+CD57+ T cells (not recorded which) from PBMCs. The source is a human donor with aplastic anemia.

This clonotype occurred many times. The chain joins TRBV5-6 to TRBJ1-4; D might be TRBD1 (5 bases). Trimming left V 2 bases short and J 1 base short, with 12 bases between. The CDR3 extends over 16 amino acids. CDR1 is SGHDT and CDR2 is YYEEEE in the germline V gene. The CDR3, as DNA: TGTGCCAGCAGCTTTGAGTTGGACAAAACTAATGAAAAACTGTTTTTT. It codes for CASSFELDKTNEKLFF.

V gene TRBV7-2 combines with J gene TRBJ1-2, with D perhaps TRBD1 (6 bases). The germline V gene has CDR1 SGHTA and CDR2 FQGNSA. V lost 4 bases, J lost 7 bases, and 10 bases lay in between. The CDR3 contains 12 residues. CDR3 sequence (DNA): TGTGCCAGCAGCTCAGGGGAGGGTGGCTACACCTTC. This sequence encodes CASSSGEGGYTF.

This clonotype came up many times. The chain carries TRBV2 and TRBJ1-5; a possible D gene is TRBD1 (5 bases). Germline V gene lookup returns CDR1 SNHLY and CDR2 FYNNEI. Trimming removed 4 bases at V and 1 base at J, with 5 bases between. The CDR3 spans 13 residues. The CDR3 loop is CASSGDSNQPQHF. The CDR3 nucleotides read TGTGCCAGCAGTGGGGACAGCAATCAGCCCCAGCATTTT.

This clonotype was counted a single time. The chain employs TRBV2 and TRBJ1-5, with D unresolved. The V end lost 3 bases, the J end lost 4 bases, and 4 bases lay between the germline ends. The germline V gene has CDR1 SNHLY and CDR2 FYNNEI. The CDR3 runs to 12 residues. The CDR3 DNA sequence: TGTGCCAGCAGTGATATGAATCAGCCCCAGCATTTT. Encoded protein: CASSDMNQPQHF.

The V call is TRBV2, the J call TRBJ2-5, with unresolved D. The CDR3 has 12 residues. Trimming removed 4 bases at V and 5 bases at J, with 8 bases between. Germline assignment: CDR1 SNHLY and CDR2 FYNNEI. CDR3 DNA: TGTGCCAGCAGTGCTGTCCCCGAGACCCAGTACTTC. It is translated as CASSAVPETQYF.

This clonotype was seen ten or more times. CDR3 DNA sequence: TGTGCCAGCAGCTTGGACCCGGGCTACCAAGAGACCCAGTACTTC. Its translation is CASSLDPGYQETQYF. The chain recombines TRBV5-6 with TRBJ2-5, with D uncertain. V dropped 0 bases and J dropped 0 bases, with 9 bases sitting between them. CDR3 length equals 15 residues. CDR1 is SGHDT and CDR2 is YYEEEE in the germline V gene.

With regard to this clonotype: A junction boundary mismatches the germline segment, possibly from a read error. CDR3 bases: TGCAGTGCCCCGTCCGGAACAGGTAGCACAGTTACGCAGTATTTT. This gives the protein CSAPSGTGSTVTQYF. This chain connects TRBV20-1 to TRBJ2-3, with D possibly matching TRBD1 (5 bases). This CDR3 region has 15 residues. Germline V gives CDR1 DFQATT, CDR2 SNEGSKA (reference sequence).

This chain joins TRBV4-1 and TRBJ2-7; 9 bases align to TRBD2. Germline values: CDR1 MGHRA, CDR2 YSYEKL. The V gene end was trimmed by 0 bases and the J gene end by 3 bases; junction bases not matched to a gene: 3. The CDR3 spans 15 residues. CDR3 nucleotide sequence: TGCGCCAGCAGCCAAGATAGAGCGGGGGGCTACGAGCAGTACTTC. Translation gives CASSQDRAGGYEQYF.

The chain has TRBV19 and TRBJ2-2; D possibly uses TRBD1 or TRBD2 (6 bases each). The length of the CDR3 is 14 residues. With 6 bases removed from V and 6 bases from J, the gap between germline ends came to 14 bases. CDR1 LNHDA and CDR2 SQIVND come from the germline V gene (reference sequence). This CDR3 reads CASRQGRGAGELFF. In DNA, the CDR3 is TGTGCCAGTAGACAGGGTAGGGGGGCCGGGGAGCTGTTTTTT.